Listed here are 21 T cell receptor beta chains from one sample, sequenced in a study of T cell responses to AZD1222 COVID-19 vaccine. The repertoire was sequenced with immunoSEQ multiplex PCR; TCRdb's copy has only in-frame clones and lacks some. The sample consists of approximately 100,000 clones, around 84% of them appearing once. Sequencing was performed on peripheral blood, taken on day 0 of AZD1222 vaccination. The receptor set was obtained from an adult in good health.

The rearrangement uses TRBV6-1 and TRBJ2-1; possibly TRBD1 for D (6 bases). Germline CDR1 is MNHNS and CDR2 is SASEGT. The CDR3 consists of 18 residues. Between the trimmed V and J ends, which lost 1 base and 6 bases, there was a span of 22 bases. CDR3: CASSEGFVDSYIANEQFF. Here the CDR3 DNA reads TGTGCCAGCAGTGAAGGTTTTGTGGACAGCTATATAGCCAATGAGCAGTTCTTC.

The gene calls are TRBV29-1 and TRBJ2-1; D is undetermined. Germline V gene data show CDR1 as SQVTM and CDR2 as ANQGSEA. This CDR3 is 14 amino acids long. V lost 7 bases and J 0 bases, leaving 13 bases between the germline ends. CDR3 region: CSASVRSSYNEQFF. The CDR3 DNA reads as TGCAGCGCCTCCGTTCGGAGCTCCTACAATGAGCAGTTCTTC.

This chain links TRBV24-1 with TRBJ1-1; D not certain. V was cut by 5 bases and J by 3 bases, with 12 bases left in between. The CDR3 covers 14 residues. CDR1 and CDR2 from the germline V gene are KGHDR and SFDVKD. The CDR3 here is CATSGADADTEAFF. CDR3 bases: TGTGCCACCAGTGGGGCAGACGCAGACACTGAAGCTTTCTTT.

The chain combines TRBV7-9 with TRBJ2-2; a possible D gene is TRBD1 (6 bases). This CDR3 has 14 residues. V lost 5 bases and J lost 0, with 7 bases in between. Germline CDR1 is SEHNR and CDR2 is FQNEAQ (reference sequence). CDR3 sequence: CASSHRANTGELFF. CDR3 in DNA: TGTGCCAGCAGCCACAGGGCGAACACCGGGGAGCTGTTTTTT.

J is TRBJ1-4 and V is TRBV19, with TRBD1 identical over 8 bases. CDR1 is LNHDA and CDR2 is SQIVND in the germline V gene (reference sequence). The V gene end was trimmed by 7 bases and the J gene end by 10 bases; junction bases not matched to a gene: 11. This CDR3 is built from 14 residues. The CDR3 DNA reads as TGTGCCAGTACCGTGGGACAGGACGTCGGAAAACTGTTTTTT. This encodes CASTVGQDVGKLFF.

The V gene is TRBV12-3 or TRBV12-4, the J gene TRBJ1-2; D is unclear. The CDR3 totals 11 residues. V was shortened by 8 bases and J by 4 bases, with 8 bases between the two germline ends. CDR3 DNA sequence: TGTGCCAGCTCAAACCGCTATGGCTACACCTTC. Amino acids: CASSNRYGYTF.

This clone came up once. This chain links TRBV6-1 with TRBJ1-1; perhaps TRBD1 as D (6 bases). The CDR3 extends over 15 amino acids. Per the germline V gene, CDR1 is MNHNS and CDR2 is SASEGT. V was trimmed by 1 base and J by 5 bases, leaving 14 bases between them. CDR3 in amino acids: CASSEGGRGKTEAFF. The CDR3 nucleotides are TGTGCCAGCAGTGAAGGCGGTAGGGGGAAAACTGAAGCTTTCTTT.

V is TRBV7-2 and J is TRBJ2-7, with a tentative D call TRBD2 (5 bases). Germline loops: CDR1 SGHTA, CDR2 FQGNSA. Trimming removed 7 bases from V and 7 bases from J, with 23 bases in between. CDR3 size: 15 residues. The CDR3 here is CASKTEGPAMGEQYF. CDR3 in DNA: TGTGCCAGCAAAACAGAGGGCCCCGCCATGGGGGAGCAGTACTTC. The whole variable domain, remainder taken from reference TRBV7-2 and TRBJ2-7, is GAGVSQSPSNKVTEKGKDVELRCDPISGHTALYWYRQSLGQGLEFLIYFQGNSAPDKSGLPSDRFSAERTGGSVSTLTIQRTQQEDSAVYLCASKTEGPAMGEQYFGPGTRLTVT.

The chain joins TRBV7-7 to TRBJ1-5; D not certain. Germline loops: CDR1 SSHAT, CDR2 FNYEAQ (reference sequence). Trimming removed 1 base from V and 5 bases from J, with 6 bases in between. The CDR3 length is 13 residues. In nucleotides, the CDR3 is TGTGCCAGCAGCTTAGACAGTGATCAGCCCCAGCATTTT. Translating it yields CASSLDSDQPQHF.

V is TRBV2 and J is TRBJ1-1; D is undetermined. Germline V lookup: CDR1 SNHLY, CDR2 FYNNEI. The CDR3 has 13 residues. The V and J ends lost 4 bases and 1 base respectively, with 7 bases between them. CDR3 loop: CASSALQNTEAFF. DNA for the CDR3: TGTGCCAGCAGTGCGTTACAGAACACTGAAGCTTTCTTT.

V gene TRBV28 combines with J gene TRBJ1-5, with 7 positions matching TRBD1. CDR3 size: 18 residues. J gave up 2 bases and V 3 bases, and 13 bases lay outside the gene matches. Germline lookup yields CDR1 MDHEN and CDR2 SYDVKM. The CDR3 loop reads CASSLNRGGPGGNQPQHF. The CDR3 coding sequence is TGTGCCAGCAGTTTGAACAGGGGCGGCCCCGGTGGCAATCAGCCCCAGCATTTT.

The table lists this clone with a count of one. The V call is TRBV30, the J call TRBJ1-2, with TRBD1 as a possible D gene (5 bases). CDR3 length: 12 residues. V lost 0 bases, J lost 8 bases, and 10 bases lay in between. From germline, CDR1 is GTSNPN and CDR2 SVGIG (reference sequence). The CDR3 spells CAWSVVRVGYTF. In nucleotides, the CDR3 is TGTGCCTGGAGTGTCGTCAGGGTCGGCTACACCTTC.

The chain couples TRBV28 to TRBJ1-6; 7 nucleotides agree with TRBD1. The CDR3 is 15 residues long. Losses at the gene ends were 4 bases for V and 7 bases for J; bases not matched to a gene: 7. CDR1 is MDHEN, CDR2 SYDVKM, per germline. CDR3 sequence (DNA): TGTGCCAGCAGTTCAGTAGGGACAGCCAATTCACCCCTCCACTTT. The encoded protein is CASSSVGTANSPLHF. The entire variable domain, with the rest obtained from reference TRBV28 and TRBJ1-6, is as follows: DVKVTQSSRYLVKRTGEKVFLECVQDMDHENMFWYRQDPGLGLRLIYFSYDVKMKEKGDIPEGYSVSREKKERFSLILESASTNQTSMYLCASSSVGTANSPLHFGNGTRLTVT.

This chain links TRBV7-9 with TRBJ2-5; the match to TRBD2 covers 11 bases. V lost 5 bases, J lost 5 bases, and 4 bases stayed unmatched. The V gene's germline CDR1 is SEHNR and CDR2 FQNEAQ (reference sequence). The CDR3 is made up of 14 amino acids. CDR3 bases: TGTGCCAGCAGCCCAACTAGCGGGAGTGAGACCCAGTACTTC. Amino acid sequence: CASSPTSGSETQYF. Looking up the rest from reference TRBV7-9 and TRBJ2-5 gives the full variable domain: DTGVSQNPRHKITKRGQNVTFRCDPISEHNRLYWYRQTLGQGPEFLTYFQNEAQLEKSRLLSDRFSAERPKGSFSTLEIQRTEQGDSAMYLCASSPTSGSETQYFGPGTRLLVL.

The chain carries TRBV12-3 or TRBV12-4 and TRBJ1-1; D uncertain. Trimming stripped 2 bases from V and 1 base from J, with 5 bases between. The CDR3 spans 13 residues. The CDR3 loop is CASSLHENTEAFF. CDR3 coding DNA: TGTGCCAGCAGTTTACACGAGAACACTGAAGCTTTCTTT.

This clone appeared a single time. This chain uses TRBV28 with TRBJ1-1; D is possibly TRBD1 (5 bases). Deletions cut 0 bases from V and 0 bases from J, with 20 bases between. This CDR3 is 19 amino acids long. Germline CDR1 is MDHEN and CDR2 is SYDVKM. The CDR3 region is CASSLWTTRMRGMNTEAFF. The CDR3 DNA reads TGTGCCAGCAGTTTATGGACAACCCGAATGAGGGGCATGAACACTGAAGCTTTCTTT.

The J gene is TRBJ2-7, the V gene TRBV28; TRBD2 matches at 8 bases. This CDR3 spans 19 amino acids. Germline lookup yields CDR1 MDHEN and CDR2 SYDVKM. V shed 11 bases and J 1 base; nucleotides not matched to a gene: 25. In nucleotides, the CDR3 is TGTGCCTGCGGTATAAGGGACACCCGACTAGCGAGGGATTCCTACGAGCAGTACTTC. Translating gives CACGIRDTRLARDSYEQYF.

This clone was seen once. The rearrangement links TRBV2 to TRBJ2-7, with TRBD2 matching 14 bases. CDR1 and CDR2 (germline): SNHLY, FYNNEI. CDR3 length: 16 residues. V gave up 4 bases and J gave up 6 bases; unmatched junction bases: 8. Here the CDR3 reads CASSGWGLAGEGEQYF. DNA of the CDR3: TGTGCCAGCAGTGGGTGGGGACTAGCGGGAGAAGGCGAGCAGTACTTC.

This chain connects TRBV6-5 to TRBJ1-2; 10 nucleotides line up with TRBD1. The CDR3 consists of 15 residues. Germline trimming cut 1 base from V and 6 bases from J; bases unmatched to any gene: 5. Germline values: CDR1 MNHEY, CDR2 SVGAGI. CDR3 sequence (DNA): TGTGCCAGCAGTTACTGGGGACAGGGGTCCCATGGCTACACCTTC. Protein sequence: CASSYWGQGSHGYTF.

The J gene is TRBJ1-2, the V gene TRBV19, with D uncertain. Germline lookup yields CDR1 LNHDA and CDR2 SQIVND (reference sequence). V lost 0 bases to trimming and J lost 8 bases, with 16 bases between them. This CDR3 has 15 amino acids. The CDR3 DNA reads TGTGCCAGTAGTATAGACCACCCCCCGCTCGACGGCTACACCTTC. This gives the protein CASSIDHPPLDGYTF.

The chain recombines TRBV4-3 with TRBJ1-1; D unresolved. Germline CDR1 LGHNA, CDR2 YSLEER. This CDR3 spans 14 amino acids. V was pared by 1 base and J by 2 bases, with 8 bases between. CDR3 coding DNA: TGCGCCAGCAGCCAAGTAGCCAGAAACACTGAAGCTTTCTTT. This translates into CASSQVARNTEAFF.